This is a list of T cell receptor beta chains from one sample in a study of T cells in Graves' hyperthyroidism and ophthalmopathy. From the multiplex PCR reads, TCRdb called clonotypes with MiXCR, one entry per CDR3 protein. The sample includes more than 300,000 distinct CDR3 sequences, less than 20% seen only once; the top ten take 40% to 45%. Sequencing input: blood. Source of these receptors: a young man with Graves' ophthalmopathy. Both conserved end residues are part of each CDR3. The order of the fields is V gene, J gene, D gene, CDR3 protein. A D gene is named only where the DNA matches it firmly.

>TRBV29-1|TRBJ2-7|-
CSVEDEAGPYSYEQYF
>TRBV15|TRBJ1-3|-
CATSRKGSSGNTIYF
>TRBV12-3/TRBV12-4|TRBJ1-3|-
CASSKTGLSGNTIYF
>TRBV5-6|TRBJ2-2|-
CASSPPTGMNTGELFF
>TRBV15|TRBJ1-1|-
CATSRDGLLGAFF
>TRBV2|TRBJ1-2|-
CASSEAANYGYTF
>TRBV11-1|TRBJ1-1|-
CASSLRLPPNTEAFF
>TRBV5-1|TRBJ1-1|TRBD1
CASSLDTYRGHTEAFF
>TRBV6-5|TRBJ1-6|-
CASSYTSRVSYNSPLHF
>TRBV4-1|TRBJ2-5|-
CASSQERLFTRQETQYF
>TRBV7-9|TRBJ2-1|TRBD2
CASSPTSGGADEQFF
>TRBV2|TRBJ1-1|TRBD1
CATRDRGLEAFF
>TRBV5-1|TRBJ1-2|-
CASSGVGGYGYTF
>TRBV3-1|TRBJ1-2|-
CASSQGGAENYGYTF
>TRBV29-1|TRBJ2-1|-
CSAQTGYNEQFF
>TRBV18|TRBJ2-1|TRBD1
CASSPPHWDRAYNEQFF
>TRBV29-1|TRBJ2-2|-
CSADREDTGELFF
>TRBV7-9|TRBJ1-1|-
CASSLAVGSTEAFF
>TRBV5-4|TRBJ1-1|-
CASSPGAEMNTEAFF
>TRBV3-1|TRBJ2-5|-
CASTPNLETQYF
>TRBV5-6|TRBJ1-2|TRBD1
CASSVQGAYYGYTF
>TRBV2|TRBJ2-7|-
CASRGQNEQYF